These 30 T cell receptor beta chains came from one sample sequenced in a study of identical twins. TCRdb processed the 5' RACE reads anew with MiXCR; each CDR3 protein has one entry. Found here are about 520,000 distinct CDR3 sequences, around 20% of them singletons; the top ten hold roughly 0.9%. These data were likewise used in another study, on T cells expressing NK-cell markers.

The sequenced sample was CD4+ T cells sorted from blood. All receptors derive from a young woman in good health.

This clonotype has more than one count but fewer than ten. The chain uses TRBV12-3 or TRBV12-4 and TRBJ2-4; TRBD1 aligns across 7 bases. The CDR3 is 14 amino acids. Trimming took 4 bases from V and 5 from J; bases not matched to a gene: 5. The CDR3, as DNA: TGTGCCAGCAGTTATTCGGACAGGCAAAACATTCAGTACTTC. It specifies CASSYSDRQNIQYF.

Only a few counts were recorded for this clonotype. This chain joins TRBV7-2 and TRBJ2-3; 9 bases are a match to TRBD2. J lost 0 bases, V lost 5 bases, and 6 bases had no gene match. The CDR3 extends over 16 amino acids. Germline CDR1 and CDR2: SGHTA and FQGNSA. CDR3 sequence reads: CASSPPSGTSTDTQYF. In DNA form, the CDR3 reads TGTGCCAGCAGCCCACCTAGCGGGACTAGCACAGATACGCAGTATTTT.

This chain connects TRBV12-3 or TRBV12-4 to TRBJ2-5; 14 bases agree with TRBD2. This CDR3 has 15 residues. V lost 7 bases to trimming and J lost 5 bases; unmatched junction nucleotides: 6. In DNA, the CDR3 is TGTGCCAGCACCATGACTAGCGGGAGGGCGGAGACCCAGTACTTC. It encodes CASTMTSGRAETQYF.

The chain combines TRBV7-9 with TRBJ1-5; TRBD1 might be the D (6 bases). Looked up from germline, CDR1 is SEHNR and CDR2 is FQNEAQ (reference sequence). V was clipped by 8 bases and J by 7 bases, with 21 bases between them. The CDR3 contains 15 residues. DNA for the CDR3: TGTGCCAGCTCCTTCGAGGGGGGGGTGAGCCAGCCCCAGCATTTT. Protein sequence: CASSFEGGVSQPQHF.

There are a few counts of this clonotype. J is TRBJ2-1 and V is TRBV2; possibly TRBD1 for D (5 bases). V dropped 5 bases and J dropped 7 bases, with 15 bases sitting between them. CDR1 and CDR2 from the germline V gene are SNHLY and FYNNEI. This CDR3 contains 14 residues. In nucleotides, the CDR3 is TGTGCCAGCAGTCCTGAGACAGTAGCAAATGAGCAGTTCTTC. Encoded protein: CASSPETVANEQFF.

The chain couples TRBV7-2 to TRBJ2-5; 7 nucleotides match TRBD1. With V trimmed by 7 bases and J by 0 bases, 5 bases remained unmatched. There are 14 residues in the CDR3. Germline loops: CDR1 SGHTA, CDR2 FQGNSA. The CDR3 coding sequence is TGTGCCAGCACATTGGGACAGTACCAAGAGACCCAGTACTTC. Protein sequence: CASTLGQYQETQYF.

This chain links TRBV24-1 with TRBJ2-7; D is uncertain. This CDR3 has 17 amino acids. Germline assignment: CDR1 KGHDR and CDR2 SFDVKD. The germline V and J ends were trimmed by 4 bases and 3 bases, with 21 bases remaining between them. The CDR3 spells CATSEGAPLTSGYEQYF. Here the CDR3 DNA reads TGTGCCACCAGTGAAGGCGCACCCTTAACCTCGGGCTACGAGCAGTACTTC.

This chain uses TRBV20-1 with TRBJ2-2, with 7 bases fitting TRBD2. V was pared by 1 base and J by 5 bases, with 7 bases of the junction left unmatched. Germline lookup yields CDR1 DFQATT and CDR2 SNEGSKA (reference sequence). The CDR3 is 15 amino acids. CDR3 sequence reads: CSARVSGGGTGELFF. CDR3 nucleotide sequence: TGCAGTGCTAGAGTATCGGGAGGCGGTACCGGGGAGCTGTTTTTT.

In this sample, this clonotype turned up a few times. CDR3 amino acids: CSAERGNSNQPQHF. The CDR3 bases are TGCAGTGCGGAGAGGGGAAATAGCAATCAGCCCCAGCATTTT. The chain carries TRBV20-1 and TRBJ1-5, with D tentatively TRBD1 (5 bases). Germline V gene sequence: CDR1 DFQATT, CDR2 SNEGSKA (reference sequence). Trimming stripped 6 bases from V and 0 bases from J, with 12 bases between. CDR3 length: 14 residues.

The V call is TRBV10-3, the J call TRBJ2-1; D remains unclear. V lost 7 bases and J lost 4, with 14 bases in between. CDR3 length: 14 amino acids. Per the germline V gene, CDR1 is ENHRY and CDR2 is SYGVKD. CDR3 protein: CAITGKGTYNEQFF. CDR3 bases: TGTGCCATCACCGGCAAGGGAACGTACAATGAGCAGTTCTTC.

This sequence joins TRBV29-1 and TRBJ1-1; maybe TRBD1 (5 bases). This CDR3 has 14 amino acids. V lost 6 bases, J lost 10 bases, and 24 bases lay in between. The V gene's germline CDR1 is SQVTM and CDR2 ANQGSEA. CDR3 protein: CSVSSDSRVGRAFF. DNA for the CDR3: TGCAGCGTGAGCTCTGACAGCCGCGTTGGGAGAGCTTTCTTT.

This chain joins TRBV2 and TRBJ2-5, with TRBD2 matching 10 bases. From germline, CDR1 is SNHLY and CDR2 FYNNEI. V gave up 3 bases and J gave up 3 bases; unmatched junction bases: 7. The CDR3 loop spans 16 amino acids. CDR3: CASSDQRGGGKETQYF. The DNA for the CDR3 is TGTGCCAGCAGTGACCAGCGGGGGGGCGGGAAAGAGACCCAGTACTTC.

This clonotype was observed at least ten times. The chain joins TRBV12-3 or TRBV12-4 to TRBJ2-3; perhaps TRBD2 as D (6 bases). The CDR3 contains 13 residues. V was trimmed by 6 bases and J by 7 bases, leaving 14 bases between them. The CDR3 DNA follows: TGTGCCAGCAGGCCGGACGGGACTTATACGCAGTATTTT. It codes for CASRPDGTYTQYF.

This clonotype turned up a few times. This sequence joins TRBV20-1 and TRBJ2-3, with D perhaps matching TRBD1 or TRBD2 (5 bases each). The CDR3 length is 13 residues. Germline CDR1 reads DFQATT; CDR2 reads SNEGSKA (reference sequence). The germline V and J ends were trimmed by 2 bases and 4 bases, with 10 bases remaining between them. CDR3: CSARLGGSDTQYF. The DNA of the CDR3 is TGCAGTGCTAGACTTGGGGGTTCAGATACGCAGTATTTT.

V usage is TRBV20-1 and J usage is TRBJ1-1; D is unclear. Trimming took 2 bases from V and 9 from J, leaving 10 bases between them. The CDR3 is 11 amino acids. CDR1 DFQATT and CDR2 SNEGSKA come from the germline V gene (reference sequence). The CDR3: CSARWLDKAFF. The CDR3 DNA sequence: TGCAGTGCTAGATGGCTCGACAAAGCTTTCTTT.

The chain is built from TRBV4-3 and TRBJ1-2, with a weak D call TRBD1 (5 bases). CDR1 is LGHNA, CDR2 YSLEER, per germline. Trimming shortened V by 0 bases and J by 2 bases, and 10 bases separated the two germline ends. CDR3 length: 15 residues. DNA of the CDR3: TGCGCCAGCAGCCAAGATCGGGGGGAAAACTATGGCTACACCTTC. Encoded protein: CASSQDRGENYGYTF.

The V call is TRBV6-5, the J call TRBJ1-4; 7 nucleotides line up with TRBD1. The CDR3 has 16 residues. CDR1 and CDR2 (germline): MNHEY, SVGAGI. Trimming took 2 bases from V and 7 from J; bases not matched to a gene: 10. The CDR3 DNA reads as TGTGCCAGCAGTTACGTCTCAGGGGGAAGGGGTGAAAAACTGTTTTTT. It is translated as CASSYVSGGRGEKLFF.

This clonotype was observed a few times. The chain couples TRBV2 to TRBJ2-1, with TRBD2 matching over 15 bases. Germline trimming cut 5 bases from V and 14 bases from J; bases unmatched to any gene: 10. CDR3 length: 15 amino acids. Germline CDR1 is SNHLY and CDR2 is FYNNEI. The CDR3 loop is CASSPMGLAGGPEFF. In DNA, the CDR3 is TGTGCCAGCAGTCCGATGGGACTAGCGGGGGGCCCGGAGTTCTTC.

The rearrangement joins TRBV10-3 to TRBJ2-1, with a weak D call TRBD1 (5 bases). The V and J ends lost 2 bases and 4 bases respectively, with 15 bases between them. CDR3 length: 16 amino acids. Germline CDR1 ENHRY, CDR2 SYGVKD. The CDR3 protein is CAISEKVGGQYNEQFF. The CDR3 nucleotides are TGTGCCATCAGTGAGAAAGTTGGCGGACAATACAATGAGCAGTTCTTC.

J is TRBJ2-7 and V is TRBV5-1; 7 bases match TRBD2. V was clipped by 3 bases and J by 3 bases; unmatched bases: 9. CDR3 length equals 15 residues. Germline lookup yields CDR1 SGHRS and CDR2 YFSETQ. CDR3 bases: TGCGCCAGCAGCTCCGGGAGGACTGGGAGCTACGAGCAGTACTTC. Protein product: CASSSGRTGSYEQYF.

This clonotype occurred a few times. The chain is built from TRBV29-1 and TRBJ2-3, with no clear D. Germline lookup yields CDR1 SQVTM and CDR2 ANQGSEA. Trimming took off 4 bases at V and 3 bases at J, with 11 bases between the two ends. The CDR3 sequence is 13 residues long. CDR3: CSVGPRKTDTQYF. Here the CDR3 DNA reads TGCAGCGTTGGACCCCGAAAAACAGATACGCAGTATTTT.

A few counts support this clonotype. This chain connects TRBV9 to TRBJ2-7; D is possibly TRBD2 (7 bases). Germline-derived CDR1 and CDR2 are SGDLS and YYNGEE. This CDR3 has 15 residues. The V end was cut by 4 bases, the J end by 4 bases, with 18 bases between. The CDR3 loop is CASSKLTGGLYEQYF. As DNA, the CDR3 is TGTGCCAGCAGCAAATTGACGGGGGGCCTTTACGAGCAGTACTTC.

The CDR3 is CASSLSGRGGTTGELFF. DNA of the CDR3: TGTGCCAGCAGCTTGTCAGGACGGGGGGGCACCACCGGGGAGCTGTTTTTT. The chain carries TRBV5-6 and TRBJ2-2; the match to TRBD2 covers 8 bases. With V trimmed by 1 base and J by 4 bases, 9 bases remained unmatched. Looked up from germline, CDR1 is SGHDT and CDR2 is YYEEEE. There are 17 residues in the CDR3.

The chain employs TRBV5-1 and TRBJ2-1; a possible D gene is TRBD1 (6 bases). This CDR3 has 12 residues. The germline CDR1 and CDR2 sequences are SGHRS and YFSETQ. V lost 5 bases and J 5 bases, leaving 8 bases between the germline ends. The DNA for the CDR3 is TGCGCCAGCAGAAAGGGGGACAATGAGCAGTTCTTC. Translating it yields CASRKGDNEQFF.

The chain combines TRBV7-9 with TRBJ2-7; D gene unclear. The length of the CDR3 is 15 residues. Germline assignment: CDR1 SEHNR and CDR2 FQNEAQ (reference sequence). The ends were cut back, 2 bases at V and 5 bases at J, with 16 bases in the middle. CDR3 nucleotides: TGTGCCAGCAGCTTAAGGATCGTTAACACAAACGAGCAGTACTTC. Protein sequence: CASSLRIVNTNEQYF.

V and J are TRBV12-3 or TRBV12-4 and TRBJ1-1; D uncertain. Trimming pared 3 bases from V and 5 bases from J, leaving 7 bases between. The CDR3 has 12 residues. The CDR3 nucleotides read TGTGCCAGCAGTTTTGGGTGGACTGAAGCTTTCTTT. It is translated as CASSFGWTEAFF.

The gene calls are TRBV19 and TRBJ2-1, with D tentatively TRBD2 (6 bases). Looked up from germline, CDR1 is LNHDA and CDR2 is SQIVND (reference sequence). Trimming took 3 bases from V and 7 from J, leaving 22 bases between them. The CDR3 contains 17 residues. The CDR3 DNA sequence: TGTGCCAGTAGTATCCGCCAGCGGACTACAATTGGGAATGAGCAGTTCTTC. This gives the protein CASSIRQRTTIGNEQFF.

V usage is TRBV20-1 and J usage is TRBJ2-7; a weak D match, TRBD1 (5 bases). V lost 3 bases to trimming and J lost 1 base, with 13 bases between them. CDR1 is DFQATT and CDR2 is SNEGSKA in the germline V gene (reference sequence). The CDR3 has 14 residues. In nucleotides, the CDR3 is TGCAGTGCTAGCAAGGGGCCCTATTCCTACGAGCAGTACTTC. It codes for CSASKGPYSYEQYF.

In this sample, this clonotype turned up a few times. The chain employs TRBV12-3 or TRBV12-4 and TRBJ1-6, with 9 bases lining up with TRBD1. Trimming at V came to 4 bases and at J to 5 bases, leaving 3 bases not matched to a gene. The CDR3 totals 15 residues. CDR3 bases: TGTGCCAGCAGTTCGACAGGGGGTAATAATTCACCCCTCCACTTT. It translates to CASSSTGGNNSPLHF.

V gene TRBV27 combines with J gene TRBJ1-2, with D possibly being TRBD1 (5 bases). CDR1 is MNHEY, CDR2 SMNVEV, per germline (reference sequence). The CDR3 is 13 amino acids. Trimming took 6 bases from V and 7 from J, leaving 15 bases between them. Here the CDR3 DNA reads TGTGCCAGCAGGCTGACAGAGCTCGGTGGCTACACCTTC. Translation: CASRLTELGGYTF.